This TCR beta chain was sequenced during a study of blood T cell repertoires in COVID-19. Overall study: The cDNA or gDNA used as material had been derived from T cells, B-cell-depleted T cells, or PBMCs.

CDR3 size: 14 residues. Libraries were prepared by immunoSEQ multiplex PCR; TCRdb keeps only in-frame clonotypes and omits some of them. The table lists a few hundred thousand clones, about 80% of them singletons. Participant-reported clinical history was the basis for cohort assignment. Donors in Cohort 3 who had recovered were those with two negative PCRs, healthcare professional clearance, or resolution of their symptoms. The TCR sequence derives from a man aged 35-49 years who had recovered from COVID-19. The V and J genes are TRBV12-2 and TRBJ2-7; the D call of TRBD2 is as the table states it, not checked on the DNA. TRBV12-2 corresponds to a pseudogene. Specimen: PBMCs or T cells enriched from blood (not recorded which). CDR3 residues: CASRCRGVPYEQYF. CDR3 DNA: TGTGCAAGTCGCTGCCGGGGGGTCCCCTACGAGCAGTACTTC.